The clone carrying this T cell receptor (beta chain) was recorded at least ten times. No antigen is known for it. Exclusion criteria comprised uncontrolled infection, other autoimmune disease, pregnancy or lactation. Germline CDR1 and CDR2: DFQATT and SNEGSKA (reference sequence). This CDR3 is built from 15 residues. V lost 0 bases to trimming and J lost 7 bases; unmatched junction nucleotides: 9. This sample stems from a study of T cells in Graves' hyperthyroidism and ophthalmopathy. Study-wide results and caveats: Prediction of ophthalmopathy progression came a median approximately 6.5 months pre-onset.

Authors of the study amplified TCR beta CDR3 regions from RNA transcripts. First-round RT-PCR of the TCR CDR3 relied on the HTBI primer set. In TCRdb, the multiplex PCR reads were re-called with MiXCR into one record per CDR3 protein. This sample has 700,000 to 850,000 distinct CDR3 sequences, with just over 35% found just once. The V gene is TRBV20-1, the J gene TRBJ1-5, with 7 bases aligning to TRBD1. This TCR was recovered from a woman between 40 and 50 years old with Graves' hyperthyroidism. Specimen: blood. The CDR3 loop is CSARDPGQSIQPQHF. The CDR3 region has the DNA TGCAGTGCTAGAGATCCGGGACAGTCCATACAGCCCCAGCATTTT.